This T cell receptor beta chain stems from a study of Graves' ophthalmopathy and Graves' hyperthyroidism. Whole-study results and caveats: In blood appeared most of the expanded thyroid clonotypes whose frequency exceeded 0.001.

This clonotype was counted ten times or more. Its antigen is still unknown. The sequenced template was RNA, covering the TCR beta CDR3 region. Scientists carried out first-round RT-PCR using HTBI primers and then a second-round multiplex PCR. TCRdb re-called the multiplex PCR reads with MiXCR, one entry per CDR3 protein. The profile shows around 1,200,000 distinct CDR3 sequences, about 40% of them singletons. Serum thyroxine and TRAb, along with clinical symptoms, thyroid ultrasound and orbital computed tomography, were what diagnosis relied on. The CDR3 length is 13 residues. The V gene's germline CDR1 is DFQATT and CDR2 SNEGSKA (reference sequence). Germline trimming cut 6 bases from V and 3 bases from J; bases unmatched to any gene: 5.

Sequencing was done on a sample of peripheral blood or thyroid tissue (not recorded which). V gene TRBV20-1 combines with J gene TRBJ1-2; 9 bases match TRBD1. This TCR derives from an adult man with Graves' hyperthyroidism. The CDR3 nucleotides are TGCAGTGCCCCGGGACAGGGAGACTATGGCTACACCTTC. Its translation: CSAPGQGDYGYTF.